The rows below give T cell receptor beta chains drawn from one sample of a study of blood T cell repertoires in COVID-19. Sequencing was performed with immunoSEQ multiplex PCR; in TCRdb, only in-frame clones are kept and a portion is missing. The table records 300,000 or so clones, 87% of them present only once. Material: PBMCs or T cells enriched from blood (not recorded which). Every receptor here comes from a woman in her twenties or thirties who had recovered from COVID-19. Each CDR3 is given with its conserved first and last residue. The D gene is left open where the match is weak. Clone size is shown for a subset of rows, as once, few, many or a class of expanded clone.

CDR3 protein,CDR3 DNA,J gene,D gene,clone size,V gene
CASSMGQGKSEETQYF,TGTGCCAGCAGCATGGGACAGGGGAAGTCAGAAGAGACCCAGTACTTC,TRBJ2-5,TRBD1,-,TRBV5-4
CASSFGSSSGANVLTF,TGTGCCAGCAGTTTCGGTAGTTCCTCTGGGGCCAACGTCCTGACTTTC,TRBJ2-6,-,-,TRBV27
CASSIKGGAGYNSPLHF,TGTGCCAGTAGTATCAAAGGAGGGGCCGGCTATAATTCACCCCTCCACTTT,TRBJ1-6,-,-,TRBV19
CASSLGRHTEAFF,TGTGCCAGCAGTTTAGGCAGGCACACTGAAGCTTTCTTT,TRBJ1-1,-,-,TRBV12-3/TRBV12-4
CASSLEGQAEGSYGYTF,TGCGCCAGCAGCTTGGAGGGACAAGCCGAGGGGAGCTATGGCTACACCTTC,TRBJ1-2,-,-,TRBV5-1
CASSQDRQGGPSNTGELFF,TGCGCCAGCAGCCAAGATCGCCAGGGAGGACCCTCGAACACCGGGGAGCTGTTTTTT,TRBJ2-2,-,-,TRBV4-1
CASSSSGLNWANTGELFF,TGCGCCAGCAGCTCATCGGGACTCAATTGGGCGAACACCGGGGAGCTGTTTTTT,TRBJ2-2,-,-,TRBV5-1
CASSPSPGSSYNEQFF,TGTGCCAGCAGCCCCTCCCCAGGAAGTTCCTACAATGAGCAGTTCTTC,TRBJ2-1,-,-,TRBV11-3
CASSFYRANTGELFF,TGTGCCAGCAGTTTTTACAGGGCAAACACCGGGGAGCTGTTTTTT,TRBJ2-2,-,-,TRBV27
CASSPGTGGTEAFF,TGTGCCAGTAGTCCAGGGACAGGAGGGACTGAAGCTTTCTTT,TRBJ1-1,TRBD1,-,TRBV19
CASKRNTEAFF,TGCGCCAGCAAGCGGAACACTGAAGCTTTCTTT,TRBJ1-1,-,-,TRBV10-2
CASSQYLGMQETQYF,TGTGCCAGCAGCCAATACCTCGGGATGCAAGAGACCCAGTACTTC,TRBJ2-5,-,-,TRBV16
CASSETRLTLETQYF,TGTGCCAGCAGTGAAACGAGACTAACCCTAGAGACCCAGTACTTC,TRBJ2-5,-,-,TRBV6-1
CASSQGDRGWSGNTIYF,TGTGCCAGCAGCCAAGGGGACAGGGGGTGGTCTGGAAACACCATATATTTT,TRBJ1-3,TRBD1,-,TRBV4-2
CASGGYYGYTF,TGTGCCAGCGGCGGGTATTATGGCTACACCTTC,TRBJ1-2,-,-,TRBV6-5
CASSVRSQETQYF,TGTGCCAGCAGCGTCCGGAGCCAAGAGACCCAGTACTTC,TRBJ2-5,-,-,TRBV9
CASSLVGGSYNEQFF,TGTGCCAGCAGCTTGGTAGGGGGCTCCTACAATGAGCAGTTCTTC,TRBJ2-1,-,-,TRBV5-4
CASSGGGFAAFF,TGTGCCAGCAGCGGGGGAGGGTTCGCAGCTTTCTTT,TRBJ1-1,-,-,TRBV25-1
CASSPVPRGTEAFF,TGTGCCAGCAGCCCGGTCCCAAGAGGCACTGAAGCTTTCTTT,TRBJ1-1,-,-,TRBV11-2
CASSSGRGLRNEQFF,TGCGCCAGCAGCTCGGGCAGGGGGCTTCGGAATGAGCAGTTCTTC,TRBJ2-1,TRBD1,-,TRBV5-1
CASSYGQGSGANVLTF,TGTGCCAGCAGTTACGGACAGGGATCTGGGGCCAACGTCCTGACTTTC,TRBJ2-6,TRBD1,-,TRBV6-2/TRBV6-3
CASSLGREIHRGVELFF,TGTGCCAGCAGCTTGGGCCGGGAGATACACCGGGGAGTCGAACTGTTTTTT,TRBJ2-2,-,once,TRBV7-2
CASSPGLLDQPQHF,TGCGCCAGCAGCCCGGGACTTCTGGATCAGCCCCAGCATTTT,TRBJ1-5,-,-,TRBV5-1
CASSFSGINTEAFF,TGTGCCAGCAGCTTTTCCGGGATCAACACTGAAGCTTTCTTT,TRBJ1-1,-,-,TRBV7-9
CASSPVRGSGNTIYF,TGTGCCAGCAGCCCGGTCAGGGGCTCTGGAAACACCATATATTTT,TRBJ1-3,-,-,TRBV5-5
CASSPPIVAEQFF,TGTGCCAGCTCACCACCGATTGTGGCTGAGCAGTTCTTC,TRBJ2-1,-,-,TRBV18
CASSLRTANYNEQFF,TGTGCCAGCAGCTTAAGGACAGCAAATTACAATGAGCAGTTCTTC,TRBJ2-1,-,-,TRBV7-8
CAWSHGVDTEAFF,TGTGCCTGGAGTCACGGGGTTGACACTGAAGCTTTCTTT,TRBJ1-1,-,-,TRBV30
CASSEDPGGVRGGYTF,TGTGCCAGCAGTGAAGACCCAGGGGGCGTGAGGGGAGGCTACACCTTC,TRBJ1-2,TRBD1,-,TRBV2
CASSRGQERYGYTF,TGTGCCAGTAGCAGGGGACAGGAGCGGTATGGCTACACCTTC,TRBJ1-2,TRBD1,-,TRBV19
CASSQNARSYTEAFF,TGCGCCAGCAGCCAAAATGCACGGAGCTACACTGAAGCTTTCTTT,TRBJ1-1,-,-,TRBV4-1
CAISEGRQGFTEAFF,TGTGCCATCAGTGAGGGCCGACAGGGCTTCACTGAAGCTTTCTTT,TRBJ1-1,TRBD1,once,TRBV10-3
CASSLAEGPQHF,TGTGCCAGCAGCCTCGCTGAGGGGCCCCAGCATTTT,TRBJ1-5,-,-,TRBV6-5
CASSVATSGGLIYNEQFF,TGTGCCAGCAGCGTAGCTACTAGCGGGGGACTCATTTACAATGAGCAGTTCTTC,TRBJ2-1,TRBD2,-,TRBV9
CASPPGVNTGELFF,TGTGCCTCACCCCCGGGGGTAAACACCGGGGAGCTGTTTTTT,TRBJ2-2,-,-,TRBV30
CASSQPGQKKDSGYTF,TGCGCCAGCAGCCAACCGGGACAGAAGAAGGATAGTGGCTACACCTTC,TRBJ1-2,TRBD1,-,TRBV4-1
CASSGTVGSSEAFF,TGTGCCAGCAGCGGGACAGTGGGTTCCTCTGAAGCTTTCTTT,TRBJ1-1,TRBD1,-,TRBV5-7
CASSQERGLGSYTF,TGCGCCAGCAGCCAAGAGAGAGGACTGGGAAGCTACACCTTC,TRBJ1-2,-,-,TRBV4-3
CASSEREAVYGYTF,TGTGCCAGCAGCGAACGGGAGGCAGTCTATGGCTACACCTTC,TRBJ1-2,-,-,TRBV3-1/TRBV3-2
CASSPGTANTEAFF,TGTGCCAGCAGTCCCGGGACAGCGAACACTGAAGCTTTCTTT,TRBJ1-1,TRBD1,once,TRBV6-5
CASTEPPGSYNEQFF,TGCGCCAGCACCGAACCCCCGGGCTCCTACAATGAGCAGTTCTTC,TRBJ2-1,-,-,TRBV5-1
CASSFRENTEAFF,TGTGCCAGCAGTTTTCGGGAGAACACTGAAGCTTTCTTT,TRBJ1-1,-,-,TRBV6-5
CASSPRGTGGGETQYF,TGTGCCAGCAGCCCCCGCGGGACAGGGGGCGGGGAGACCCAGTACTTC,TRBJ2-5,TRBD1,-,TRBV7-3
CASSLYPGNTEAFF,TGTGCCAGCAGCTTGTACCCGGGGAACACTGAAGCTTTCTTT,TRBJ1-1,-,-,TRBV5-5